The 10 T cell receptor beta chains listed next were all sequenced from one sample in a study of regulatory T cells in long-lasting Graves disease (TCRdb year 2021). Libraries were constructed by multiplex PCR. This sample was sequenced with an Illumina HiSeq 4000. iRepertoire HTBI primers and Arm-PCR amplification of CDR3 regions were used to construct TCR beta libraries. TCRdb reran the public reads through fastp at Q25 and MiXCR, keeping productive beta chains. Under each unique CDR3 protein, matching rows form one entry showing the most common genes and DNA. The table for this sample lists hundreds of thousands of distinct CDR3 sequences; 16% of them were counted only once. 25% to 30% of the sample goes to the ten largest clones. The sample's time point, from its label and the paper: newly diagnosed GD, antithyroid drugs for less than 3 months. For both TCR sequencing and RNA sequencing, RNA was extracted from PBMCs in TRIzol.

In addition, the sample was reused for a study of T cells in Graves' hyperthyroidism and ophthalmopathy.

The sequencing used peripheral blood mononuclear cells (PBMCs), collected at new diagnosis, from a patient treated with antithyroid drugs. The receptors stem from a man aged 35-49 years with Graves disease. Donor details come from another sample of the same person, matched by shared clones.

This clonotype has only a few counts. The gene calls are TRBV6-5 and TRBJ2-7; 8 nucleotides line up with TRBD1. V lost 2 bases and J lost 2; bases outside the gene matches: 5. The CDR3 runs to 15 residues. CDR1 is MNHEY and CDR2 is SVGAGI in the germline V gene. The CDR3 coding sequence is TGTGCCAGCAGTTACCTTGACAGGGGAACCTACGAGCAGTACTTC. Translating it yields CASSYLDRGTYEQYF.

Comment on this clonotype: At one end the junction does not follow the germline gene, possibly because of a read error. The chain couples TRBV6-5 to TRBJ1-2; D gene uncertain. The length of the CDR3 is 14 residues. Germline values: CDR1 MNHEY, CDR2 SVGAGI. CDR3 region: CASNYPNGDYGYTF. Written as DNA, the CDR3 is TGTGCCAGCAATTACCCCAACGGAGATTATGGCTACACCTTC.

This clonotype has at least ten counts. The genes are TRBV28 and TRBJ1-6, with 8 bases aligning to TRBD1. Germline assignment: CDR1 MDHEN and CDR2 SYDVKM. The J segment lost 4 bases and the V segment lost 6 bases, leaving 14 bases of the junction unmatched. There are 18 residues in the CDR3. CDR3: CASSATGGRSFYNSPLHF. The DNA for the CDR3 is TGTGCCAGCAGCGCAACAGGGGGTAGGAGTTTTTATAATTCACCCCTCCACTTT.

The CDR3 region has the DNA TGCGCCAGCAGTGAGAGTCTGACGGGAGATCAGCCCCAGCATTTT. Amino acid sequence: CASSESLTGDQPQHF. The J gene is TRBJ1-5, the V gene TRBV10-1, with D hard to call. Trimming left V 2 bases short and J 5 bases short, with 13 bases between. Germline lookup yields CDR1 WNHNN and CDR2 SYGVQD (reference sequence). There are 15 residues in the CDR3.

This clonotype was recorded once. Only one base separates this from a far larger clonotype, so it likely reflects a read error. This rearrangement joins TRBV12-3 or TRBV12-4 to TRBJ2-4; 10 positions match TRBD1. The CDR3 sequence is 14 residues long. CDR3 DNA: TGTGCCAGCAGTCAGACAGGGACAGGGGACATTCGGTACTTC. Its protein product is CASSQTGTGDIRYF.

Ten or more counts support this clonotype. V gene TRBV6-1 combines with J gene TRBJ2-7; 11 positions match TRBD1. CDR3 length equals 14 residues. The germline V gene encodes CDR1 MNHNS and CDR2 SASEGT. With V trimmed by 6 bases and J by 4 bases, 5 bases remained unmatched. The CDR3 DNA reads TGTGCCAGCAGGACGGACAGGGGGCCATACGAGCAGTACTTC. Its translation is CASRTDRGPYEQYF.

This clonotype occurred many times. The chain links TRBV7-8 to TRBJ2-7; 7 bases agree with TRBD1. Germline CDR1 SGHVS, CDR2 FQNEAQ. This CDR3 has 14 residues. Trimming took 3 bases from V and 2 from J; bases not matched to a gene: 4. In nucleotides, the CDR3 is TGTGCCAGCAGCTTTCAGACAGGGCCCTACGAGCAGTACTTC. This translates into CASSFQTGPYEQYF.

This clonotype was observed many times. CDR3 coding DNA: TGCGCCAGCAGCTTGGAGGGACAGGGTGAGCAGTACTTC. Its protein is CASSLEGQGEQYF. The chain recombines TRBV5-1 with TRBJ2-7, with 9 bases fitting TRBD1. CDR1 is SGHRS and CDR2 is YFSETQ in the germline V gene. J lost 7 bases, V lost 0 bases, and 2 bases had no gene match. There are 13 residues in the CDR3.

This clonotype has more than one count but fewer than ten. This chain joins TRBV4-1 and TRBJ1-4; D is undetermined. The CDR3 is 14 amino acids. The germline V and J ends were trimmed by 4 bases and 8 bases, with 14 bases remaining between them. Germline CDR1 MGHRA, CDR2 YSYEKL. CDR3 nucleotide sequence: TGCGCCAGCAGCCGCCTTCAGCTAGGGGAAAAACTGTTTTTT. The encoded protein is CASSRLQLGEKLFF.

This clonotype was seen repeatedly, ten times or more. The chain joins TRBV20-1 to TRBJ1-6; D unclear. CDR1 and CDR2 from the germline V gene are DFQATT and SNEGSKA (reference sequence). The CDR3 spans 13 residues. The V end lost 4 bases, the J end lost 10 bases, and 14 bases lay between the germline ends. The CDR3 DNA reads as TGCAGTGCTAAACGTCTCGGTTTATCACCCCTCCACTTT. Translated, it gives CSAKRLGLSPLHF.